This is a list of T cell receptor beta chains from one sample in a study of blood T cell repertoires in COVID-19. The method was immunoSEQ multiplex PCR; TCRdb's version includes in-frame clones alone and lacks a portion of them. The sample carries some 290,000 clones, 81% recorded once. Sequences were obtained from peripheral blood. These receptor sequences come from a woman aged 55-69 years with active or convalescent COVID-19. CDR3s include the opening cysteine and the closing phenylalanine or tryptophan. The D gene is left open where the match is weak. Expanded clones get a size class; other rows say once, few or many, or leave the size out.

j_call: TRBJ1-5; v_call: TRBV5-6; d_call: TRBD1; clone_size: few; cdr3_nt: TGTGCCAGCAGCCGCACCGGGACAGGGCGGTATCAGCCCCAGCATTTT; cdr3_aa: CASSRTGTGRYQPQHF
j_call: TRBJ2-4; v_call: TRBV6-4; d_call: TRBD1; clone_size: -; cdr3_nt: TGTGCCAGCAGGGACAGGCTGGGAGACATTCAGTACTTC; cdr3_aa: CASRDRLGDIQYF
j_call: TRBJ1-1; v_call: TRBV12-2; d_call: -; clone_size: -; cdr3_nt: TGTGCAAGTCGCTTAGGAACCCGGTTGATTGCCGCTGAAGCTTTCTTT; cdr3_aa: CASRLGTRLIAAEAFF
j_call: TRBJ2-7; v_call: TRBV11-2; d_call: -; clone_size: -; cdr3_nt: TGTGCCAGCAGCTTAGCCGCGGTCCCCTACGAGCAGTACTTC; cdr3_aa: CASSLAAVPYEQYF
j_call: TRBJ2-1; v_call: TRBV3-1/TRBV3-2; d_call: TRBD2; clone_size: -; cdr3_nt: TGTGCCAGCAGCCAAGAGAGGATACTAGCGGGGGCGGGAGATGAGCAGTTCTTC; cdr3_aa: CASSQERILAGAGDEQFF
j_call: TRBJ1-2; v_call: TRBV30; d_call: -; clone_size: once; cdr3_nt: TGTGCCTGGACCCATCCCTGGGCGACAGAGATGCTTGGTGTGGAGGGCTACACCTTC; cdr3_aa: CAWTHPWATEMLGVEGYTF
j_call: TRBJ1-5; v_call: TRBV4-1; d_call: -; clone_size: -; cdr3_nt: TGCGCCAGCAGCCAAGGGTGGGGGCCTCACCAGCATTTT; cdr3_aa: CASSQGWGPHQHF
j_call: TRBJ2-7; v_call: TRBV19; d_call: -; clone_size: -; cdr3_nt: TGTGCCAGTAGTATAGGTCCGACAAGTCGGTTCGAGCAGTACTTC; cdr3_aa: CASSIGPTSRFEQYF
j_call: TRBJ2-4; v_call: TRBV7-2; d_call: -; clone_size: -; cdr3_nt: TGTGCCAGCAGCTTGAGGACAGACCGGGCCAAAAACATTCAGTACTTC; cdr3_aa: CASSLRTDRAKNIQYF
j_call: TRBJ1-4; v_call: TRBV5-1; d_call: -; clone_size: -; cdr3_nt: TGCGCCAGCAGCTTCAACCCCGACAGAAGGACTGAAAAACTGTTTTTT; cdr3_aa: CASSFNPDRRTEKLFF
j_call: TRBJ2-3; v_call: TRBV27; d_call: -; clone_size: -; cdr3_nt: TGTGCCAGCAGTCCTTTTGCGGGGCTTTCAACAGATACGCAGTATTTT; cdr3_aa: CASSPFAGLSTDTQYF
j_call: TRBJ2-1; v_call: TRBV7-2; d_call: TRBD1; clone_size: -; cdr3_nt: TGTGCCAGCAGCTCCCGGACAGGGTACAATGAGCAGTTCTTC; cdr3_aa: CASSSRTGYNEQFF
j_call: TRBJ2-7; v_call: TRBV27; d_call: TRBD1; clone_size: -; cdr3_nt: TGTGCCAGCAGTTTATTCCCCGGACAGGGCTACGAGCAGTACTTC; cdr3_aa: CASSLFPGQGYEQYF
j_call: TRBJ1-2; v_call: TRBV19; d_call: -; clone_size: -; cdr3_nt: TGTGCCAGTAGTAGGAACAGGGACCGCTATGGCTACACCTTC; cdr3_aa: CASSRNRDRYGYTF
j_call: TRBJ2-3; v_call: TRBV3-1/TRBV3-2; d_call: TRBD2; clone_size: -; cdr3_nt: TGTGCCAGCAGCCAAGACCCCGGACTAGCGGGACCCAGCACAGATACGCAGTATTTT; cdr3_aa: CASSQDPGLAGPSTDTQYF
j_call: TRBJ1-1; v_call: TRBV6-6; d_call: TRBD1; clone_size: few; cdr3_nt: TGTGCCAGCAGTTACTCGACAGGGAAGAGCACTGAAGCTTTCTTT; cdr3_aa: CASSYSTGKSTEAFF
j_call: TRBJ2-2; v_call: TRBV9; d_call: TRBD1; clone_size: -; cdr3_nt: TGTGCCAGCAGCGTAGCCCCACCGGGACAGGGTTGGGAGCTGTTTTTT; cdr3_aa: CASSVAPPGQGWELFF
j_call: TRBJ1-1; v_call: TRBV18; d_call: TRBD1; clone_size: -; cdr3_nt: TGTGCCAGCTCACCACGGGTCGGGACAGCAAGCATGAACACTGAAGCTTTCTTT; cdr3_aa: CASSPRVGTASMNTEAFF
j_call: TRBJ1-1; v_call: TRBV5-6; d_call: TRBD1; clone_size: -; cdr3_nt: TGTGCCAGCAGCCAGAGTTTTAACAGGGGGTATTCTGAAGCTTTCTTT; cdr3_aa: CASSQSFNRGYSEAFF
j_call: TRBJ2-5; v_call: TRBV12-3/TRBV12-4; d_call: -; clone_size: -; cdr3_nt: TGTGCCAGCAGTTTTTCGCCGAGGGAGACCCAGTACTTC; cdr3_aa: CASSFSPRETQYF
j_call: TRBJ1-2; v_call: TRBV18; d_call: -; clone_size: -; cdr3_nt: TGTGCCAGCTCACCAGGGAGGTCGGAGCACACCTTC; cdr3_aa: CASSPGRSEHTF
j_call: TRBJ2-6; v_call: TRBV5-6; d_call: -; clone_size: few; cdr3_nt: TGTGCCAGCAGCTTGGACGGGGCTGGGGCCAACGTCCTGACTTTC; cdr3_aa: CASSLDGAGANVLTF
j_call: TRBJ2-7; v_call: TRBV11-1; d_call: TRBD1; clone_size: -; cdr3_nt: TGTGCCAGCAGCTTAGGGGACAGGGGAACGGCCGAGCAGTACTTC; cdr3_aa: CASSLGDRGTAEQYF
j_call: TRBJ1-1; v_call: TRBV29-1; d_call: -; clone_size: -; cdr3_nt: TGCAGCGTTGAAGCCAAGGGGGAAAAAAACACTGAAGCTTTCTTT; cdr3_aa: CSVEAKGEKNTEAFF
j_call: TRBJ2-2; v_call: TRBV6-2/TRBV6-3; d_call: TRBD2; clone_size: -; cdr3_nt: TGTGCCAGCAGTCACCGAATAGCGGGGAGAACCGGGGAGCTGTTTTTT; cdr3_aa: CASSHRIAGRTGELFF
j_call: TRBJ2-7; v_call: TRBV3-1/TRBV3-2; d_call: TRBD1; clone_size: -; cdr3_nt: TGTGCCAGCAGCCTCCCGGGACAGTCCTACGAGCAGTACTTC; cdr3_aa: CASSLPGQSYEQYF
j_call: TRBJ2-3; v_call: TRBV7-3; d_call: -; clone_size: -; cdr3_nt: TGTGCCAGCTCCTGGAAGGACGGGGGCACAGATACGCAGTATTTT; cdr3_aa: CASSWKDGGTDTQYF
j_call: TRBJ1-5; v_call: TRBV16; d_call: -; clone_size: -; cdr3_nt: TGTGCCAGCAGCCAAGGGGCGCCAGGGATGTATCAGCCCCAGCATTTT; cdr3_aa: CASSQGAPGMYQPQHF
j_call: TRBJ1-4; v_call: TRBV19; d_call: -; clone_size: -; cdr3_nt: TGTGCCAGTAGGGCCCCCTCTAATGAAAAACTGTTTTTT; cdr3_aa: CASRAPSNEKLFF
j_call: TRBJ2-7; v_call: TRBV18; d_call: TRBD2; clone_size: -; cdr3_nt: TGTGCCAGCTCACCCCCAGCGGGGGAGTCCTACGAGCAGTACTTC; cdr3_aa: CASSPPAGESYEQYF
j_call: TRBJ2-1; v_call: TRBV24-1; d_call: TRBD1; clone_size: -; cdr3_nt: TGTGCCCCCGGGTCGGGACAGGGGGCCGACAATGAGCAGTTCTTC; cdr3_aa: CAPGSGQGADNEQFF
j_call: TRBJ2-3; v_call: TRBV4-2; d_call: TRBD2; clone_size: -; cdr3_nt: TGTGCCAGCAGCCAAGATAGAGGCGCGGGGGGGCCAGATACGCAGTATTTT; cdr3_aa: CASSQDRGAGGPDTQYF
j_call: TRBJ2-5; v_call: TRBV27; d_call: -; clone_size: -; cdr3_nt: TGTGCCAGCAGTCCCTATTACCCTTCCCGGGAGACCCAGTACTTC; cdr3_aa: CASSPYYPSRETQYF
j_call: TRBJ1-1; v_call: TRBV2; d_call: -; clone_size: -; cdr3_nt: TGTGCCAGCAGTTCCCTTGGGGCAGGGGCTGAAGCTTTCTTT; cdr3_aa: CASSSLGAGAEAFF
j_call: TRBJ2-7; v_call: TRBV5-1; d_call: TRBD1; clone_size: -; cdr3_nt: TGCGCCAGCAGCTTGGCCAAGGACAGGGAGTACGAGCAGTACTTC; cdr3_aa: CASSLAKDREYEQYF
j_call: TRBJ1-1; v_call: TRBV19; d_call: -; clone_size: -; cdr3_nt: TGTGCCAGTAGCGTAGAGGTGGGAGACACTGAAGCTTTCTTT; cdr3_aa: CASSVEVGDTEAFF
j_call: TRBJ2-7; v_call: TRBV6-4; d_call: TRBD2; clone_size: -; cdr3_nt: TGTGCCAGCAGACCCAGCGGGACGAGTGGGCAGTACTTC; cdr3_aa: CASRPSGTSGQYF